This T cell receptor (beta chain) was documented in a study of blood T cell repertoires in COVID-19. V was clipped by 5 bases and J by 1 base, with 15 bases between them. Germline V gene lookup returns CDR1 MDHEN and CDR2 SYDVKM. This CDR3 has 16 amino acids. Measured with immunoSEQ multiplex PCR; TCRdb has only the in-frame clones, and not every one. The table has 70,000 to 100,000 clones, 86% seen once; the top ten hold more than 1%. The specimen was peripheral blood. The chain carries TRBV28 and TRBJ1-5; D uncertain. This clonotype was sampled from an elderly man with active or convalescent COVID-19. Here the CDR3 reads CASSVPRVFSNQPQHF. In DNA, the CDR3 is TGTGCCAGCAGTGTCCCCCGGGTGTTCAGCAATCAGCCCCAGCATTTT.